This T cell receptor (beta chain) derives from a study of regulatory T cells in long-lasting Graves disease (dated by TCRdb to about 2021). For the study in its entirety: Patients with newly diagnosed Graves' disease had been on antithyroid drugs for under 3 months. Patients with persistent Graves' disease were compared with patients with newly diagnosed Graves' disease using TCR sequencing and RNA sequencing of peripheral blood. The study took place in China and was registered as a clinical trial. A total of around 35 samples underwent TCR sequencing, from roughly 13 patients with persistent Graves' disease and 20 or so patients with newly diagnosed Graves' disease. What the authors observed across the whole study: TRBV28, TRBJ1-2 and TRBJ2-5 were preferentially used in persistent disease, while TRBV20-1 and TRBJ2-1 were favored in newly diagnosed disease. Patients with persistent disease shared more public clonotypes (approximately 2,500) than newly diagnosed patients did (roughly 970). Only the TCR beta chain was sequenced and analyzed. Compared with newly diagnosed patients, persistent Graves' disease patients had lower TCR Shannon entropy and fewer highly expanded clones, which suggests clonal expansion. Because the primary lesion, thyroid tissue, could not be accessed, the study looked at peripheral blood alone. The authors noted that the small sample size was a limitation that may lower accuracy.

Explained via the paper, the time point label denotes: newly diagnosed GD, antithyroid drugs for less than 3 months. For both TCR sequencing and RNA sequencing, RNA was extracted from PBMCs in TRIzol. The diagnosis of Graves' disease followed American Thyroid Association guidelines. The patients came from an endocrinology department in Xi'an, China. Each patient gave around 9 milliliters of peripheral blood, collected in an EDTA anticoagulant tube. Ficoll Paque Plus density gradient separation was used to isolate PBMCs, and no further T cell sorting was performed. An Agilent 2100 Bioanalyzer and agarose gel were used to check RNA quality, and a NanoDrop 2000 was used to measure RNA concentration. The CDR3 starts with the cysteine, ends with the phenylalanine, and has 15 residues. The only DNA kept is the CDR3, 45 bases in frame from the first base. According to the germline V gene, CDR1 reads SGHRS and CDR2 reads YFSETQ. Trimming takes 5 bases off V and 3 bases off J; junction bases not matched to a gene: 7.

This clonotype came up many times. The clone's antigen remains unknown. Nothing much larger sits one base from this clone, and base qualities are not available. The library was built by means of multiplex PCR. Sequencing relied on an Illumina HiSeq 4000. TCR beta libraries were built with iRepertoire HTBI primers and Arm-PCR amplification of CDR3 regions. Before sequencing, the PCR products went through gel purification. Regarding the original processing steps: Gene usage analysis of CDR3 amino acid clonotypes relied on the approximately 62 TRBV and 15 or so TRBJ segments identified across samples. COPE and FqMerger were used to merge the filtered high-quality paired reads into contigs. Contigs were aligned with BLAST to IMGT TRBV, TRBD and TRBJ reference genes, and CDR3 was defined per IMGT. Highly expanded clones were defined as clonotypes with a frequency above 0.1%. Shannon entropy was used to measure repertoire diversity, and the Gini coefficient was used to measure V-J evenness. Public clonotypes were defined as clonotypes shared by more than one individual. TCRdb trimmed the raw reads at Q25, called clones with MiXCR and kept productive beta chains. Entries that share a CDR3 protein sequence are merged under the most common genes and DNA. Here the V and J calls rest on TCRdb's processing, not on the authors' analysis. This sample lists 540,000 or so distinct CDR3 sequences; about 14% were detected once. The top ten clones comprise 8% to 10% of the sample.

The same data also contributed to another study, on T cells in Graves' hyperthyroidism and ophthalmopathy. The second study reports: Graves' hyperthyroidism was defined as stable when no progression to ophthalmopathy occurred over 18 months of follow-up. Hyperthyroidism patients were newly diagnosed, had a disease duration of under 2 months, and were aged 18 to 65 years. Exclusion was applied to patients with uncontrolled infections, other autoimmune diseases, pregnancy or lactation. Clinical symptoms, serum thyroxine and TRAb, thyroid ultrasound, and orbital computed tomography formed the basis for the diagnoses. A first-round RT-PCR of the TCR CDR3 used the HTBI primer set with the Qiagen OneStep RT-PCR kit. Most expanded thyroid clonotypes (frequency above 0.001) were also found in blood, which suggests that blood repertoires may mirror thyroid immune responses. A 13 V-J signature model separated ophthalmopathy from stable hyperthyroidism, with nearly 90% sensitivity and just under 84% specificity in cross-validation and 80%/75% in testing. In validation, progression to ophthalmopathy was predicted by the model with nearly 71% sensitivity and around 75% specificity, a median of about 6 months before onset. To identify TCR V-J signatures that set the groups apart, the researchers used a discovery cohort of 90 to 100 patients, made up of under 45 with Graves' ophthalmopathy and some 55 with stable Graves' hyperthyroidism. Prospective prediction of ophthalmopathy was tested in an independent validation cohort of 18 to 20 hyperthyroidism patients and some 17 patients who later progressed to ophthalmopathy. The roughly 91 discovery patients were randomly divided into training and test sets at a 7:3 ratio. Thyroid tissue and blood T-cell repertoires from over 5 Graves' hyperthyroidism patients were also compared in the study. Following sampling, methimazole starting at 30 mg daily was given to hyperthyroidism patients, and high-dose intravenous methylprednisolone was given to ophthalmopathy patients. A second multiplex PCR round built the libraries, followed by size selection and purification. Paired-end sequencing of the libraries was performed with 100 bp reads on an Illumina HiSeq2000. SOAPnuke was used to process the raw data, with reads discarded if the reads contained adapters or uncalled bases, had a mean Phred below 15, or lacked an exact constant-primer or identifier match. High-quality paired reads were merged using COPE v1.2.5, and each unique nucleotide sequence was defined as a clonotype. MiTCR v1.1 was used to align the clonotypes against IMGT TRBV, TRBD and TRBJ reference segments. The analysis was restricted to V-J combinations with a frequency above 0.0001, which together covered around 99% of the repertoires. The TCS score was defined as F50 (clonal expansion) divided by E x V (chaos), with BLOSUM62-based TCRdist calculated between CDR3 peptides within each V-J. Welch's t-statistics and random forest reduced 500 to 550 V-J features to 13, which were used in a naive Bayes classifier (R e1071). No statistical method was used to set the sample size in advance, and investigators knew the group allocation. According to the paper, TCR Vbeta CDR3 sequencing was carried out on approximately 140 peripheral blood samples, which came from 40 to 45 ophthalmopathy, 75 to 80 hyperthyroidism and roughly 17 progressor patients.

The chain links TRBV5-1 with TRBJ2-7; 11 central nucleotides agree with TRBD2. The TCR originated in a man aged 25 to 45 with Graves disease. Donor details come from another sample of the same person, matched by shared clones. Specimen: peripheral blood mononuclear cells (PBMCs), collected at new diagnosis, from a patient treated with antithyroid drugs. The DNA reads as follows: TGCGCCAGCAGTAAGGGGACTAGCGGATTCTACGAGCAGTACTTC. Its product reads: CASSKGTSGFYEQYF. With the portions outside the CDR3 filled from the reference TRBV5-1 and TRBJ2-7 genes, the complete variable region becomes KAGVTQTPRYLIKTRGQQVTLSCSPISGHRSVSWYQQTPGQGLQFLFEYFSETQRNKGNFPGRFSGRQFSNSRSEMNVSTLELGDSALYLCASSKGTSGFYEQYFGPGTRLTVT.